The source of this T cell receptor beta chain is a study of shared clonotypes between healthy human individuals. Study conclusions and caveats: Researchers found naive subsets generally carried larger estimated richness than memory subsets. Rarefaction indicated that sorted-subset sequencing remained incomplete although depth was large.

Measured with immunoSEQ multiplex PCR; TCRdb has only the in-frame clones, and not every one. The table lists a few hundred thousand clones, around 97% of them singletons. With V trimmed by 0 bases and J by 7 bases, 7 bases remained unmatched. The CDR3 is made up of 15 amino acids. Germline V lookup: CDR1 GTSNPN, CDR2 SVGIG (reference sequence). To note about this clone: Its antigen is unidentified.

The specimen was naive CD4+ T cells sorted from blood. The subset here: CD45RA+ positively selected. This receptor was taken from a woman aged 30 to 39 in good health. The chain joins TRBV30 to TRBJ1-5; 9 bases fit TRBD1. CDR3 loop: CAWSVQGAMGQPQHF. In nucleotides, the CDR3 is TGTGCCTGGAGTGTACAGGGGGCGATGGGGCAGCCCCAGCATTTT.